This note documents a single T cell receptor beta chain sequence. What it binds is not known. The sample originates from a study of CD8 T cells in Susac syndrome. Points from the study as a whole: That the number of individuals in its TCR sequencing and HLA analysis was relatively small was acknowledged by the study.

Random hexamers primed reverse transcription of 0.5 to 1 ug RNA. One entry per CDR3 protein results from TCRdb running MiXCR on the immunoSEQ multiplex PCR reads. The repertoire consists of hundreds of thousands of distinct CDR3 sequences, with approximately 89% occurring once and the leading ten covering 0.18%. The germline V gene has CDR1 DFQATT and CDR2 SNEGSKA (reference sequence). The CDR3 runs to 14 residues. With V trimmed by 5 bases and J by 8 bases, 6 bases remained unmatched. This chain joins TRBV20-1 and TRBJ2-1; 13 bases line up with TRBD2. Source material: CD8+ T cells from PBMCs. This receptor was taken from a human donor with multiple sclerosis. In DNA, the CDR3 is TGCAGTGCTCCGAGGACTAGCGGGAGCTATGAGCAGTTCTTC. Amino acids: CSAPRTSGSYEQFF.